This record concerns one TCR beta chain sequence. What it recognizes is unknown. These data belong to a study of T cell clonotyping in hematopoietic cell transplantation. Some clones are missing from TCRdb's copy, which holds only in-frame ones; the method was immunoSEQ multiplex PCR. The table lists roughly 38,000 clones, 80% to 90% of them singletons, with about 2.1% in the top ten. The study, taken as a whole, reports: At the given depth, recipient repertoires were over 95% de novo clonotypes.

The CDR3 has 14 amino acids. Germline CDR1 MDHEN, CDR2 SYDVKM. Trimming cost V 9 bases and J 1 base; bases outside gene matches: 7. The sample comprised peripheral blood mononuclear cells. This receptor was identified in a woman aged 40 to 49 in good health. Some clones in this sample may be carry-over from other donors' samples. The rearrangement uses TRBV28 and TRBJ1-1; 8 positions agree with TRBD1. For the CDR3, the DNA is TGTGCCAGTATCACAGGGGGTAGGAACACTGAAGCTTTCTTT. Translation gives CASITGGRNTEAFF.